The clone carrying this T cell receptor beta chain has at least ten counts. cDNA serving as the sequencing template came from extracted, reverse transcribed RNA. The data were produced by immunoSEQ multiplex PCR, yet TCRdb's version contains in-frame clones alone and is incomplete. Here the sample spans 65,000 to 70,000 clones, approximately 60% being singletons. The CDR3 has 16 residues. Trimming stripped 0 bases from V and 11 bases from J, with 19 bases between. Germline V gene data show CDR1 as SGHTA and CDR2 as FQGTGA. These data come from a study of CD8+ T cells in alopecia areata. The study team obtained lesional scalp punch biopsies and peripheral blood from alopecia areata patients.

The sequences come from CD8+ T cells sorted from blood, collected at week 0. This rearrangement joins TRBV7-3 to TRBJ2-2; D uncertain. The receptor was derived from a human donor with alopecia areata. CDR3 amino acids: CASSLTPSGVLKELFF. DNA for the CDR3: TGTGCCAGCAGCTTAACACCTTCGGGTGTCCTGAAAGAGCTGTTTTTT.